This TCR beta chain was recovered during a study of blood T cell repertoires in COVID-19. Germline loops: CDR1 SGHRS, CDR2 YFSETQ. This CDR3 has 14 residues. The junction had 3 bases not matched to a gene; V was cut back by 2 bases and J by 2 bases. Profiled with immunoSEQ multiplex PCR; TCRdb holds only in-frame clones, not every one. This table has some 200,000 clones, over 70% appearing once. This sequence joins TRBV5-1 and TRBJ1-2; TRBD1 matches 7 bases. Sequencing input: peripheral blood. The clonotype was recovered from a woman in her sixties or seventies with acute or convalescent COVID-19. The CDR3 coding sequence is TGCGCCAGCAGCTTAGAGGGGGCGAACTATGGCTACACCTTC. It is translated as CASSLEGANYGYTF.